Each of the 12 T cell receptor beta chains below was sequenced from the same sample in a study of OX40 agonist ivuxolimab in advanced cancers. The protocol was immunoSEQ multiplex PCR, while the TCRdb copy is restricted to in-frame clones and leaves out a portion. The sample carries 90,000 to 95,000 clones, approximately 80% recorded once. The source material was CD4+ or CD8+ T cells sorted from blood, sampled in a trial of the OX40 agonist ivuxolimab. The receptors stem from an adult with an advanced solid tumor such as melanoma, head and neck, liver or kidney cancer.

The chain is built from TRBV28 and TRBJ1-1, with D perhaps matching TRBD1 (5 bases). Germline V lookup: CDR1 MDHEN, CDR2 SYDVKM. V lost 6 bases and J 0 bases, leaving 8 bases between the germline ends. The CDR3 runs to 13 residues. CDR3 region: CASRDTLNTEAFF. DNA for the CDR3: TGTGCCAGCAGGGACACACTGAACACTGAAGCTTTCTTT.

J is TRBJ1-4 and V is TRBV6-5, with D maybe TRBD1 (5 bases). The CDR3 is 14 amino acids. Germline values: CDR1 MNHEY, CDR2 SVGAGI. V was cut by 5 bases and J by 8 bases, with 15 bases left in between. Here the CDR3 reads CASSRGRTGEKLFF. CDR3 nucleotides: TGTGCCAGCAGTAGGGGTCGAACAGGCGAAAAACTGTTTTTT.

The V gene is TRBV27, the J gene TRBJ2-5, with D perhaps TRBD2 (5 bases). The germline gives CDR1 MNHEY, CDR2 SMNVEV (reference sequence). The CDR3 extends over 14 amino acids. V was trimmed by 4 bases and J by 3 bases, leaving 12 bases between them. The CDR3 DNA is TGTGCCAGCAGTTCGACCGGGAAAAAAGAGACCCAGTACTTC. Translation gives CASSSTGKKETQYF.

The rearrangement links TRBV28 to TRBJ1-4; D not resolved. Germline V gene lookup returns CDR1 MDHEN and CDR2 SYDVKM. Between the trimmed V and J ends, which lost 7 bases and 6 bases, there was a span of 6 bases. The CDR3 is 11 amino acids. Here the CDR3 DNA reads TGTGCCAGCATGCAGGATGAAAAACTGTTTTTT. Translated: CASMQDEKLFF.

The V call is TRBV10-1, the J call TRBJ1-6, with no clear D. V dropped 7 bases and J dropped 7 bases, with 8 bases sitting between them. The CDR3 has 12 residues. Germline lookup yields CDR1 WNHNN and CDR2 SYGVQD (reference sequence). In DNA form, the CDR3 reads TGCGCCAGCATAGTTTTCAATTCACCCCTCCACTTT. Its translation: CASIVFNSPLHF.

This clone was found many times. The chain has TRBV28 and TRBJ1-5; 12 bases are shared with TRBD1. The ends lost 5 bases at V and 8 bases at J; junction bases unmatched: 7. Germline values: CDR1 MDHEN, CDR2 SYDVKM. The CDR3 covers 15 residues. The CDR3 region is CASSRSGTGGEPQHF. The CDR3 DNA reads TGTGCCAGCAGTCGCTCCGGGACAGGGGGCGAGCCCCAGCATTTT.

The V and J genes are TRBV10-1 and TRBJ1-1; D perhaps matches TRBD1 (5 bases). Between the trimmed V and J ends, which lost 4 bases and 11 bases, there was a span of 20 bases. In germline, CDR1 is WNHNN, CDR2 SYGVQD (reference sequence). CDR3 length equals 14 residues. CDR3 DNA sequence: TGCGCCAGCAGTGTTCCCCCTGGGGCATTCTTCGCTTTCTTT. This codes for CASSVPPGAFFAFF.

This chain joins TRBV9 and TRBJ2-7; 7 positions agree with TRBD1. V lost 3 bases, J lost 1 base, and 7 bases stayed unmatched. The CDR3 is made up of 15 amino acids. Germline loops: CDR1 SGDLS, CDR2 YYNGEE. The chain's CDR3 is CASSAYAGGSYEQYF. DNA of the CDR3: TGTGCCAGCAGCGCTTACGCAGGGGGATCCTACGAGCAGTACTTC.

This clone was seen just once. V and J are TRBV5-1 and TRBJ2-2; D assignment may be TRBD1 or TRBD2 (6 bases each). Germline lookup yields CDR1 SGHRS and CDR2 YFSETQ. V was clipped by 10 bases and J by 7 bases, with 17 bases between them. CDR3 length: 13 amino acids. CDR3 DNA sequence: TGCGCCTCCAGACCAGGGGAGGACGGGGAGCTGTTTTTT. Protein product: CASRPGEDGELFF.

This clone was seen once. CDR3 amino acids: CASSLVGLAKNIQYF. DNA of the CDR3: TGTGCCAGCAGCTTAGTGGGGTTAGCCAAAAACATTCAGTACTTC. The rearrangement uses TRBV7-2 and TRBJ2-4, with D uncertain. This CDR3 has 15 residues. Germline CDR1 and CDR2: SGHTA and FQGNSA. With 1 base removed from V and 0 bases from J, the gap between germline ends came to 7 bases.

This clone came up a few times. The chain joins TRBV6-5 to TRBJ2-1, with 9 bases lining up with TRBD2. CDR1 is MNHEY and CDR2 is SVGAGI in the germline V gene. The CDR3 extends over 14 amino acids. V shed 1 base, J shed 8 bases, and the junction held 3 bases outside the gene matches. CDR3 sequence reads: CASSYLAGVYEQFF. CDR3 sequence (DNA): TGTGCCAGCAGTTACTTAGCGGGAGTCTATGAGCAGTTCTTC.

The J gene is TRBJ1-2, the V gene TRBV19; the D is unclear. Germline lookup yields CDR1 LNHDA and CDR2 SQIVND (reference sequence). V was pared by 3 bases and J by 3 bases, with 11 bases between. The CDR3 covers 14 residues. This CDR3 is CASSIGLRDYGYTF. Written as DNA, the CDR3 is TGTGCCAGTAGTATTGGTCTTAGGGACTATGGCTACACCTTC.